The next 24 T cell receptor beta chains were all read from a single sample in a study of cytomegalovirus exposure and HLA in healthy donors. Primers for the PCR totalled 60 Vbeta and 13 Jbeta. Libraries were prepared by immunoSEQ multiplex PCR; TCRdb keeps only in-frame clonotypes and omits some of them. The table records about 190,000 clones, less than 85% of them present only once. The material sequenced was PBMCs. Receptors were obtained from a man aged 25 to 40 in good health and CMV-seropositive.

This clone was counted a few times. This rearrangement joins TRBV7-3 to TRBJ1-5, with 9 positions matching TRBD1. This CDR3 spans 19 amino acids. V was pared by 1 base and J by 4 bases, with 14 bases of the junction left unmatched. Germline assignment: CDR1 SGHTA and CDR2 FQGTGA. CDR3 protein: CASSLNRDRDGFKNQPQHF. The DNA for the CDR3 is TGTGCCAGCAGCTTAAATAGGGACAGGGATGGGTTTAAGAATCAGCCCCAGCATTTT.

On this clone: Other DNA sequences from this sample encode an identical CDR3 as well. Written as DNA, the CDR3 is TGTGCCAGCAGCGTAGATGGACTAGCGGGAGGTGGAGATACGCAGTATTTT. It translates to CASSVDGLAGGGDTQYF. The J gene is TRBJ2-3, the V gene TRBV9; 14 nucleotides align to TRBD2. CDR3 length equals 17 residues. Germline-derived CDR1 and CDR2 are SGDLS and YYNGEE. With 0 bases clipped from V and 5 bases from J, the junction kept 5 bases outside the gene matches.

The rearrangement uses TRBV4-3 and TRBJ2-5, with a tentative D call TRBD2 (6 bases). The DNA end lines up better with TRBJ2-7; the J call may be wrong. The germline V gene has CDR1 LGHNA and CDR2 YSLEER. The CDR3 extends over 18 amino acids. The DNA for the CDR3 is TGCGCCAGCAGCCAAGAGATAGGCCAGGGAGGCCTACTGTACGAGCAGTACTTC. This gives the protein CASSQEIGQGGLLYEQYF.

The V gene is TRBV5-1, the J gene TRBJ2-7; 9 nucleotides match TRBD2. This CDR3 contains 18 residues. The V segment lost 1 base and the J segment 0 bases; nucleotides outside the gene matches: 11. The V gene's germline CDR1 is SGHRS and CDR2 YFSETQ. In DNA form, the CDR3 reads TGCGCCAGCAGCTTGCCCAGCGGGGGGCCCACCCCCTCCTACGAGCAGTACTTC. It yields the protein CASSLPSGGPTPSYEQYF.

The sample holds a few counts of this clone. The V call is TRBV12-5, the J call TRBJ2-5, with 7 bases lining up with TRBD2. The J segment lost 0 bases and the V segment lost 1 base, leaving 5 bases of the junction unmatched. Germline assignment: CDR1 LGHNT and CDR2 FRNRAP. CDR3 length equals 16 residues. CDR3 region: CASGLGASGYQETQYF. CDR3 nucleotides: TGTGCTAGTGGTTTGGGGGCTAGCGGATACCAAGAGACCCAGTACTTC. The full variable domain, in which reference TRBV12-5 and TRBJ2-5 provide the parts outside the CDR3, is DARVTQTPRHKVTEMGQEVTMRCQPILGHNTVFWYRQTMMQGLELLAYFRNRAPLDDSGMPKDRFSAEMPDATLATLKIQPSEPRDSAVYFCASGLGASGYQETQYFGPGTRLLVL.

The chain recombines TRBV14 with TRBJ1-3; TRBD1 agrees at 7 bases. The CDR3 runs to 17 residues. CDR1 SGHDN and CDR2 FVKESK come from the germline V gene. V shed 5 bases and J 2 bases; nucleotides not matched to a gene: 12. The CDR3 coding sequence is TGTGCCAGCAGCTCGGCGGAGGGGGCTTGGACTGGAAACACCATATATTTT. This gives the protein CASSSAEGAWTGNTIYF.

The rearrangement links TRBV15 to TRBJ1-1; D possibly corresponds to TRBD1 (6 bases). Trimming removed 4 bases from V and 2 bases from J, with 11 bases in between. The CDR3 loop spans 14 amino acids. The V gene's germline CDR1 is LNHNV and CDR2 YYDKDF (reference sequence). The CDR3 region has the DNA TGTGCCACCAGCACAGGGGAAACCAACACTGAAGCTTTCTTT. Its translation: CATSTGETNTEAFF.

This clone appeared a few times. V is TRBV2 and J is TRBJ2-2, with D maybe TRBD2 (5 bases). This CDR3 region has 15 residues. Between the trimmed V and J ends, which lost 1 base and 6 bases, there was a span of 12 bases. Germline V gene lookup returns CDR1 SNHLY and CDR2 FYNNEI. CDR3: CASSEVSSGSGELFF. In nucleotides, the CDR3 is TGTGCCAGCAGTGAAGTTTCCAGCGGTTCCGGGGAGCTGTTTTTT.

J is TRBJ2-4 and V is TRBV9, with D perhaps TRBD1 (6 bases). Trimming shortened V by 3 bases and J by 15 bases, and 22 bases separated the two germline ends. CDR1 SGDLS and CDR2 YYNGEE come from the germline V gene. The CDR3 contains 14 residues. The CDR3 nucleotides read TGTGCCAGCAGCGCCGGGACCTCGTCTGCAGGGGTGTACTTC. It specifies CASSAGTSSAGVYF.

The CDR3 sequence is CASSSTSKYEQYF. The CDR3 DNA is TGTGCCAGCAGTTCGACTAGTAAATACGAGCAGTACTTC. The genes are TRBV28 and TRBJ2-7; maybe TRBD2 (6 bases). This CDR3 is built from 13 residues. The ends were cut back, 4 bases at V and 4 bases at J, with 11 bases in the middle. Germline V lookup: CDR1 MDHEN, CDR2 SYDVKM. Combining the CDR3 with reference TRBV28 and TRBJ2-7 gives the whole variable domain DVKVTQSSRYLVKRTGEKVFLECVQDMDHENMFWYRQDPGLGLRLIYFSYDVKMKEKGDIPEGYSVSREKKERFSLILESASTNQTSMYLCASSSTSKYEQYFGPGTRLTVT.

The genes are TRBV27 and TRBJ2-1; TRBD2 aligns across 13 bases. This CDR3 is 19 amino acids long. The J segment lost 0 bases and the V segment lost 6 bases, leaving 11 bases of the junction unmatched. From germline, CDR1 is MNHEY and CDR2 SMNVEV (reference sequence). The CDR3 sequence: CASSSRGLAGLSSYNEQFF. In nucleotides, the CDR3 is TGTGCCAGCAGCTCCCGGGGACTAGCGGGACTAAGCTCCTACAATGAGCAGTTCTTC.

The gene calls are TRBV7-3 and TRBJ2-2, with D hard to call. This CDR3 contains 15 residues. V dropped 1 base and J dropped 0 bases, with 6 bases sitting between them. Germline CDR1 is SGHTA and CDR2 is FQGTGA. The CDR3 loop reads CASSLNRPNTGELFF. The DNA for the CDR3 is TGTGCCAGCAGCTTAAACAGACCGAACACCGGGGAGCTGTTTTTT.

The chain joins TRBV7-9 to TRBJ1-3; a possible D gene is TRBD1 (6 bases). The CDR3 sequence is 17 residues long. Germline lookup yields CDR1 SEHNR and CDR2 FQNEAQ (reference sequence). V lost 4 bases and J 5 bases, leaving 21 bases between the germline ends. CDR3 sequence (DNA): TGTGCCAGCAGCTCCCGACAGGCCGGGCATCGACGAAACACCATATATTTT. It yields the protein CASSSRQAGHRRNTIYF.

This chain joins TRBV9 and TRBJ2-7, with D possibly TRBD2 on 6 matching bases. The length of the CDR3 is 12 residues. Trimming pared 0 bases from V and 6 bases from J, leaving 7 bases between. From germline, CDR1 is SGDLS and CDR2 YYNGEE. For the CDR3, the DNA is TGTGCCAGCAGCGTAGATAGCGGCGAGCAGTACTTC. It specifies CASSVDSGEQYF.

On this clone itself: Additional DNA sequences in this sample encode the identical CDR3. This CDR3 is CASSSGTGDYGYTF. CDR3 nucleotide sequence: TGCGCCAGCAGCTCCGGGACAGGGGACTATGGCTACACCTTC. This rearrangement joins TRBV5-1 to TRBJ1-2; 10 positions match TRBD1. Germline-derived CDR1 and CDR2 are SGHRS and YFSETQ. V gave up 3 bases and J gave up 3 bases; unmatched junction bases: 2. CDR3 size: 14 residues.

The genes are TRBV7-3 and TRBJ1-1, with a tentative D call TRBD1 (5 bases). CDR1 and CDR2 from the germline V gene are SGHTA and FQGTGA. The CDR3 has 13 amino acids. V was shortened by 5 bases and J by 4 bases, with 11 bases between the two germline ends. DNA of the CDR3: TGTGCCAGCAGCCACGGGGGGTCCACTGAAGCTTTCTTT. Translating gives CASSHGGSTEAFF.

V usage is TRBV4-1 and J usage is TRBJ2-5; 11 positions match TRBD2. The trim removed 4 bases at V and 5 bases at J, leaving 15 bases unmatched. The germline V gene has CDR1 MGHRA and CDR2 YSYEKL. The CDR3 sequence is 18 residues long. The CDR3 DNA follows: TGCGCCAGCAGCCGTCGAGACATGACTAGCGGGGCCGCGGAGACCCAGTACTTC. Translating it yields CASSRRDMTSGAAETQYF.

The chain has TRBV6-1 and TRBJ1-5; D possibly corresponds to TRBD1 (6 bases). V lost 2 bases and J 7 bases, leaving 12 bases between the germline ends. This CDR3 region has 14 residues. The germline V gene encodes CDR1 MNHNS and CDR2 SASEGT. This chain's CDR3 is CASSEYRAEQPQHF. CDR3 bases: TGTGCCAGCAGTGAATACAGGGCGGAACAGCCCCAGCATTTT.

The genes are TRBV5-1 and TRBJ2-5; a weak D match, TRBD1 (5 bases). The V end lost 0 bases, the J end lost 2 bases, and 11 bases lay between the germline ends. In germline, CDR1 is SGHRS, CDR2 YFSETQ. The CDR3 runs 15 residues. In DNA form, the CDR3 reads TGCGCCAGCAGCTTGGTTTCAGGGTCTCAAGAGACCCAGTACTTC. It encodes CASSLVSGSQETQYF.

The V and J genes are TRBV30 and TRBJ1-2; D possibly corresponds to TRBD1 (5 bases). Germline V gene data show CDR1 as GTSNPN and CDR2 as SVGIG (reference sequence). The V end lost 0 bases, the J end lost 7 bases, and 6 bases lay between the germline ends. The CDR3 has 11 amino acids. The CDR3 reads CAWSVQAGYTF. As DNA, the CDR3 is TGTGCCTGGAGTGTACAGGCTGGCTACACCTTC.

The rearrangement uses TRBV7-2 and TRBJ2-5, with D tentatively TRBD1 (6 bases). The DNA end favors TRBJ2-7, so the J call may be wrong. CDR3 size: 12 residues. CDR1 and CDR2 (germline): SGHTA, FQGNSA. As DNA, the CDR3 is TGTGCCAGCAGCCCAGGGGCCTACGAGCAGTACTTC. Translated: CASSPGAYEQYF.

The chain uses TRBV12-5 and TRBJ2-2; 7 bases are a match to TRBD1. This CDR3 is built from 15 residues. V trimming: 1 base; J trimming: 4 bases; junction bases outside the gene matches: 3. In germline, CDR1 is LGHNT, CDR2 FRNRAP. The CDR3 region is CASGLGQGGTGELFF. CDR3 DNA sequence: TGTGCTAGTGGTTTGGGACAGGGCGGCACCGGGGAGCTGTTTTTT.

J is TRBJ2-7 and V is TRBV19; 9 positions match TRBD1. Germline V gene sequence: CDR1 LNHDA, CDR2 SQIVND (reference sequence). The CDR3 contains 19 residues. The V and J ends lost 4 bases and 4 bases, in that order; junction bases with no gene match: 20. The CDR3 DNA sequence: TGTGCCAGTAGTAGAAAGGGACAGGGTTATGCCGGAGGGGCGTACGAGCAGTACTTC. This codes for CASSRKGQGYAGGAYEQYF. The full variable domain, rest sourced from reference TRBV19 and TRBJ2-7, is DGGITQSPKYLFRKEGQNVTLSCEQNLNHDAMYWYRQDPGQGLRLIYYSQIVNDFQKGDIAEGYSVSREKKESFPLTVTSAQKNPTAFYLCASSRKGQGYAGGAYEQYFGPGTRLTVT.

The chain couples TRBV6-6 to TRBJ2-1; 8 bases align to TRBD1. The CDR3 spans 15 residues. V shed 2 bases, J shed 8 bases, and the junction held 8 bases outside the gene matches. Germline V gives CDR1 MNHNY, CDR2 SVGAGI (reference sequence). The CDR3 nucleotides read TGTGCCAGCAGTTACGGACAGGGCCGAGGCGATGAGCAGTTCTTC. As protein: CASSYGQGRGDEQFF.